These 3 T cell receptor beta chains share one sample of origin, sequenced in a study of a mutant IDH1 vaccine in newly diagnosed glioma. Time point meaning: week 35, safety follow-up. Topical imiquimod accompanied each vaccine dose, which consisted of 300 ug of mutant IDH1 20-mer peptide. Clones were read by immunoSEQ multiplex PCR, and TCRdb kept only the in-frame ones, dropping some. Of some 29,000 clones in the sample, over 60% were seen once. Their target antigens are unknown. The source was PBMCs, collected from a glioma patient whose treatment included an IDH1 peptide vaccine. All receptors come from a man in his fifties with glioma.

There are a few counts of this clone. This chain joins TRBV7-9 and TRBJ1-1, with D hard to call. Germline lookup yields CDR1 SEHNR and CDR2 FQNEAQ (reference sequence). This CDR3 region has 14 residues. V lost 4 bases to trimming and J lost 5 bases, with 14 bases between them. The DNA for the CDR3 is TGTGCCAGCAGCTCATCATTGCCTGGGACTGAAGCTTTCTTT. It encodes CASSSSLPGTEAFF.

V and J are TRBV6-6 and TRBJ1-1, with D possibly matching TRBD1 (5 bases). V gave up 5 bases and J gave up 5 bases, with 18 bases separating them. This CDR3 spans 15 amino acids. The V gene's germline CDR1 is MNHNY and CDR2 SVGAGI (reference sequence). In nucleotides, the CDR3 is TGTGCCAGCAGTACCTCGCAGACCTGGGGGACTGAAGCTTTCTTT. The encoded protein is CASSTSQTWGTEAFF.

The chain employs TRBV7-9 and TRBJ2-2, with 12 bases aligning to TRBD2. V dropped 7 bases and J dropped 4; count of bases not matched to a gene: 4. CDR1 is SEHNR and CDR2 is FQNEAQ in the germline V gene (reference sequence). The CDR3 spans 15 residues. This CDR3 reads CASNLAGGRTGELFF. The CDR3 nucleotides are TGTGCCAGCAACCTAGCGGGGGGGCGCACCGGGGAGCTGTTTTTT.